Listed below are T cell receptor beta chains from one sample, sequenced in a study of blood T cell repertoires in COVID-19. TCRdb's table, derived via immunoSEQ multiplex PCR, lists solely in-frame clones and lacks some. The sample includes approximately 90,000 clones, approximately 84% of them seen just once. Material: peripheral blood. The origin of the receptors is an older man with COVID-19, enrolled during active disease. CDR3s include the opening cysteine and the closing phenylalanine or tryptophan. D genes are given only for firm matches. A clone size is listed for some rows: how often the clone was seen (once, few, many), or a class if it is expanded.

D gene: .
clone size: once
V gene: TRBV6-5
J gene: TRBJ1-4
CDR3 protein: CASSPTGSTNEKLFF
CDR3 DNA: TGTGCCAGCAGTCCAACAGGGTCAACTAATGAAAAACTGTTTTTT

D gene: .
clone size: .
V gene: TRBV2
J gene: TRBJ2-7
CDR3 protein: CASSEGLQLQQYF
CDR3 DNA: TGTGCCAGCAGTGAAGGACTACAGCTCCAGCAGTACTTC

D gene: TRBD1
clone size: .
V gene: TRBV5-6
J gene: TRBJ1-2
CDR3 protein: CASSPGDRGAYGYTF
CDR3 DNA: TGTGCCAGCAGCCCCGGGGACAGGGGCGCCTATGGCTACACCTTC

D gene: TRBD1
clone size: .
V gene: TRBV28
J gene: TRBJ2-7
CDR3 protein: CASELPGGYEQYF
CDR3 DNA: TGTGCCAGTGAGTTGCCAGGGGGCTACGAGCAGTACTTC

D gene: TRBD1
clone size: .
V gene: TRBV28
J gene: TRBJ1-2
CDR3 protein: CASRPGQGDGYTF
CDR3 DNA: TGTGCCAGCAGACCCGGACAGGGAGATGGCTACACCTTC

D gene: TRBD1
clone size: .
V gene: TRBV14
J gene: TRBJ1-2
CDR3 protein: CASSPQSDRGLGYTF
CDR3 DNA: TGTGCCAGCAGCCCCCAAAGTGACAGGGGGCTTGGCTACACCTTC

D gene: TRBD2
clone size: .
V gene: TRBV7-9
J gene: TRBJ2-4
CDR3 protein: CASSLGGSPKNIQYF
CDR3 DNA: TGTGCCAGCAGCTTAGGCGGGAGCCCCAAAAACATTCAGTACTTC

D gene: TRBD2
clone size: once
V gene: TRBV3-1/TRBV3-2
J gene: TRBJ2-3
CDR3 protein: CASSLSGGPADTQYF
CDR3 DNA: TGTGCCAGCAGCCTCTCGGGAGGGCCGGCAGATACGCAGTATTTT

D gene: TRBD1
clone size: .
V gene: TRBV4-2
J gene: TRBJ2-5
CDR3 protein: CASSPGTAQETQYF
CDR3 DNA: TGTGCCAGCAGCCCAGGGACAGCACAAGAGACCCAGTACTTC

D gene: TRBD1
clone size: .
V gene: TRBV10-3
J gene: TRBJ1-2
CDR3 protein: CAISNKGATDGYTF
CDR3 DNA: TGTGCCATCAGTAACAAGGGGGCTACTGATGGCTACACCTTC

D gene: .
clone size: .
V gene: TRBV9
J gene: TRBJ1-1
CDR3 protein: CASSVQVEAFF
CDR3 DNA: TGTGCCAGCAGCGTCCAGGTTGAAGCTTTCTTT

D gene: .
clone size: .
V gene: TRBV5-1
J gene: TRBJ1-2
CDR3 protein: CASSLGGANNYGYTF
CDR3 DNA: TGCGCCAGCAGCTTGGGGGGAGCAAATAACTATGGCTACACCTTC

D gene: .
clone size: .
V gene: TRBV19
J gene: TRBJ1-5
CDR3 protein: CASSQQSNQPQHF
CDR3 DNA: TGTGCCAGTAGTCAACAGTCTAATCAGCCCCAGCATTTT

D gene: .
clone size: .
V gene: TRBV6-5
J gene: TRBJ1-3
CDR3 protein: CASSYDSGSSGNTIYF
CDR3 DNA: TGTGCCAGCAGTTACGATTCCGGTAGCTCTGGAAACACCATATATTTT

D gene: TRBD2
clone size: .
V gene: TRBV5-6
J gene: TRBJ2-1
CDR3 protein: CASSLTSASSYNEQFF
CDR3 DNA: TGTGCCAGCAGTCTGACTAGCGCCAGCTCCTACAATGAGCAGTTCTTC

D gene: .
clone size: .
V gene: TRBV2
J gene: TRBJ1-6
CDR3 protein: CASSDRMGVESPLHF
CDR3 DNA: TGTGCCAGCAGTGACAGGATGGGCGTAGAGTCACCCCTCCACTTT

D gene: .
clone size: .
V gene: TRBV9
J gene: TRBJ1-2
CDR3 protein: CASSALGGRELKGYTF
CDR3 DNA: TGTGCCAGCAGCGCCCTGGGGGGAAGGGAGTTGAAAGGCTACACCTTC

D gene: TRBD2
clone size: .
V gene: TRBV27
J gene: TRBJ2-3
CDR3 protein: CASSFLKPGLISTDTQYF
CDR3 DNA: TGTGCCAGCAGTTTTCTCAAACCGGGACTAATTAGCACAGATACGCAGTATTTT

D gene: TRBD2
clone size: many
V gene: TRBV3-1/TRBV3-2
J gene: TRBJ2-1
CDR3 protein: CASSQGKVAGGRSYNEQFF
CDR3 DNA: TGTGCCAGCAGCCAAGGGAAGGTAGCGGGGGGGCGGTCCTACAATGAGCAGTTCTTC

D gene: TRBD1
clone size: once
V gene: TRBV11-2
J gene: TRBJ2-7
CDR3 protein: CASSRTGYEQYF
CDR3 DNA: TGTGCCAGCAGCAGGACAGGCTACGAGCAGTACTTC

D gene: TRBD1
clone size: .
V gene: TRBV19
J gene: TRBJ1-1
CDR3 protein: CASSTQGAEAFF
CDR3 DNA: TGTGCCAGTAGTACGCAGGGGGCTGAAGCTTTCTTT

D gene: .
clone size: .
V gene: TRBV23-1
J gene: TRBJ1-2
CDR3 protein: CASSPTGPHYGYTF
CDR3 DNA: TGCGCCAGCAGTCCGACAGGTCCGCATTATGGCTACACCTTC

D gene: TRBD1
clone size: .
V gene: TRBV10-2
J gene: TRBJ1-5
CDR3 protein: CASRPGTGNQPQHF
CDR3 DNA: TGCGCCAGCAGGCCCGGGACAGGTAATCAGCCCCAGCATTTT

D gene: .
clone size: .
V gene: TRBV5-1
J gene: TRBJ1-1
CDR3 protein: CASSLVGSLNTEAFF
CDR3 DNA: TGCGCCAGCAGCTTGGTCGGGTCTCTAAACACTGAAGCTTTCTTT

D gene: .
clone size: few
V gene: TRBV7-2
J gene: TRBJ1-5
CDR3 protein: CASSPDSGSNQPQHF
CDR3 DNA: TGTGCCAGCAGCCCGGACTCCGGCAGCAATCAGCCCCAGCATTTT

D gene: TRBD1
clone size: .
V gene: TRBV28
J gene: TRBJ1-1
CDR3 protein: CASSPRQGVGINTEAFF
CDR3 DNA: TGTGCCAGCAGTCCCCGACAGGGTGTTGGTATTAACACTGAAGCTTTCTTT

D gene: .
clone size: .
V gene: TRBV11-2
J gene: TRBJ2-7
CDR3 protein: CASSREDISYEQYF
CDR3 DNA: TGTGCCAGCAGCCGAGAGGACATTTCCTACGAGCAGTACTTC

D gene: .
clone size: .
V gene: TRBV5-1
J gene: TRBJ2-5
CDR3 protein: CASSLNSGEETQYF
CDR3 DNA: TGCGCCAGCAGCTTGAATTCGGGGGAAGAGACCCAGTACTTC

D gene: TRBD1
clone size: .
V gene: TRBV5-5
J gene: TRBJ2-6
CDR3 protein: CASSPDRGLPGANVLTF
CDR3 DNA: TGTGCCAGCAGCCCGGACAGGGGGCTACCTGGGGCCAACGTCCTGACTTTC

D gene: .
clone size: .
V gene: TRBV4-3
J gene: TRBJ1-6
CDR3 protein: CASSQEFTGPNNSPLHF
CDR3 DNA: TGCGCCAGCAGCCAAGAATTTACAGGGCCTAATAATTCACCCCTCCACTTT

D gene: TRBD1
clone size: .
V gene: TRBV5-6
J gene: TRBJ2-5
CDR3 protein: CASSLQGAFTQETQYF
CDR3 DNA: TGTGCCAGCAGTTTACAGGGGGCCTTTACGCAAGAGACCCAGTACTTC

D gene: TRBD1
clone size: .
V gene: TRBV30
J gene: TRBJ1-1
CDR3 protein: CAWGTGGYGGTEAFF
CDR3 DNA: TGTGCCTGGGGGACAGGGGGCTATGGGGGCACTGAAGCTTTCTTT

D gene: .
clone size: .
V gene: TRBV9
J gene: TRBJ1-4
CDR3 protein: CASSLESYNEKLFF
CDR3 DNA: TGTGCCAGCAGCCTCGAGTCTTATAATGAAAAACTGTTTTTT

D gene: TRBD2
clone size: .
V gene: TRBV6-1
J gene: TRBJ2-7
CDR3 protein: CASSDLGTSGESYYF
CDR3 DNA: TGTGCCAGCAGTGATCTGGGGACTAGCGGGGAGTCATATTACTTC

D gene: TRBD1
clone size: .
V gene: TRBV19
J gene: TRBJ1-1
CDR3 protein: CASRGTGWVTEAFF
CDR3 DNA: TGTGCCAGTAGGGGGACAGGGTGGGTCACTGAAGCTTTCTTT

D gene: .
clone size: .
V gene: TRBV12-3/TRBV12-4
J gene: TRBJ1-3
CDR3 protein: CASSLIPRTIYF
CDR3 DNA: TGTGCCAGCAGTTTAATTCCGCGGACCATATATTTT

D gene: .
clone size: .
V gene: TRBV6-5
J gene: TRBJ2-3
CDR3 protein: CASSYSTQSATDTQYF
CDR3 DNA: TGTGCCAGCAGTTACTCGACCCAAAGCGCCACAGATACGCAGTATTTT

D gene: .
clone size: many
V gene: TRBV19
J gene: TRBJ1-5
CDR3 protein: CASSTLGNQPQHF
CDR3 DNA: TGTGCCAGTAGTACCCTCGGCAATCAGCCCCAGCATTTT

D gene: .
clone size: once
V gene: TRBV4-1
J gene: TRBJ1-2
CDR3 protein: CASSQELRFGYTF
CDR3 DNA: TGCGCCAGCAGCCAAGAATTACGGTTCGGCTACACCTTC

D gene: .
clone size: .
V gene: TRBV7-8
J gene: TRBJ1-5
CDR3 protein: CASSLAAVSNQPQHF
CDR3 DNA: TGTGCCAGCAGCTTAGCGGCAGTAAGCAATCAGCCCCAGCATTTT

D gene: .
clone size: .
V gene: TRBV7-2
J gene: TRBJ1-2
CDR3 protein: CASSLDVRNYGYTF
CDR3 DNA: TGTGCCAGCAGCTTAGACGTGCGAAACTATGGCTACACCTTC

D gene: .
clone size: .
V gene: TRBV21-1
J gene: TRBJ2-7
CDR3 protein: CASSTDRGHSRCYEQYF
CDR3 DNA: TGTGCCAGCAGCACTGACAGGGGGCACAGCCGATGTTACGAGCAGTACTTC

D gene: TRBD2
clone size: .
V gene: TRBV4-2
J gene: TRBJ2-5
CDR3 protein: CASSQEGGGKETQYF
CDR3 DNA: TGTGCCAGCAGCCAAGAGGGCGGGGGGAAAGAGACCCAGTACTTC

D gene: .
clone size: once
V gene: TRBV11-2
J gene: TRBJ2-2
CDR3 protein: CASSLVGLQNTGELFF
CDR3 DNA: TGTGCCAGCAGCTTAGTCGGACTGCAGAACACCGGGGAGCTGTTTTTT

D gene: TRBD1
clone size: .
V gene: TRBV6-6
J gene: TRBJ1-2
CDR3 protein: CASSQWDRDYGYTF
CDR3 DNA: TGTGCCAGCAGTCAGTGGGACAGGGACTATGGCTACACCTTC

D gene: .
clone size: few
V gene: TRBV16
J gene: TRBJ1-1
CDR3 protein: CATSLQENTEAFF
CDR3 DNA: TGTGCCACCTCCCTGCAGGAGAACACTGAAGCTTTCTTT

D gene: TRBD1
clone size: .
V gene: TRBV11-3
J gene: TRBJ2-2
CDR3 protein: CASSPRTGRGTGELFF
CDR3 DNA: TGTGCCAGCAGCCCCCGGACAGGGAGAGGGACCGGGGAGCTGTTTTTT

D gene: TRBD1
clone size: .
V gene: TRBV29-1
J gene: TRBJ2-3
CDR3 protein: CSVGQGSSTDTQYF
CDR3 DNA: TGCAGCGTGGGACAGGGATCTAGCACAGATACGCAGTATTTT

D gene: TRBD1
clone size: .
V gene: TRBV7-2
J gene: TRBJ1-1
CDR3 protein: CASSSGQGYEAFF
CDR3 DNA: TGTGCCAGCAGCTCGGGACAGGGTTACGAAGCTTTCTTT

D gene: .
clone size: .
V gene: TRBV28
J gene: TRBJ1-2
CDR3 protein: CASRSQGRDYGYTF
CDR3 DNA: TGTGCCAGCAGATCCCAGGGGCGAGACTATGGCTACACCTTC

D gene: TRBD1
clone size: .
V gene: TRBV24-1
J gene: TRBJ2-1
CDR3 protein: CATSDLGQAEQFF
CDR3 DNA: TGTGCCACCAGTGATTTGGGACAGGCTGAGCAGTTCTTC

D gene: .
clone size: .
V gene: TRBV25-1
J gene: TRBJ1-4
CDR3 protein: CASSEKLGSQGREKLFF
CDR3 DNA: TGTGCCAGCAGTGAGAAGTTAGGTTCACAGGGACGGGAAAAACTGTTTTTT

D gene: .
clone size: once
V gene: TRBV11-2
J gene: TRBJ2-5
CDR3 protein: CASSLVGGAPWETQYF
CDR3 DNA: TGTGCCAGCAGCTTAGTCGGCGGGGCCCCATGGGAGACCCAGTACTTC

D gene: .
clone size: .
V gene: TRBV18
J gene: TRBJ1-4
CDR3 protein: CASSPRPSGGSAATNEKLFF
CDR3 DNA: TGTGCCAGCTCACCACGCCCCTCGGGGGGGTCTGCTGCAACTAATGAAAAACTGTTTTTT

D gene: TRBD2
clone size: .
V gene: TRBV3-1/TRBV3-2
J gene: TRBJ2-1
CDR3 protein: CASSQTGGLAGVDEQFF
CDR3 DNA: TGTGCCAGCAGTCAGACCGGCGGGCTAGCGGGGGTAGATGAGCAGTTCTTC

D gene: .
clone size: .
V gene: TRBV7-9
J gene: TRBJ1-4
CDR3 protein: CASSSPTGEEANEKLFF
CDR3 DNA: TGTGCCAGCAGCTCCCCCACAGGCGAAGAAGCTAATGAAAAACTGTTTTTT